Listed here is a single TCR beta chain. The specificity of this receptor is unknown. CCR7+ PD-1+ TIGIT+ early differentiated memory cells with dysfunctional, exhausted-like traits were defined as progenitor exhausted-like memory CD8+ T cells (TPEX). Density gradient separation was used to isolate peripheral blood mononuclear cells from buffy coats of healthy donors. Negative magnetic separation using EasySep or MojoSort CD8+ T cell isolation kits was how the study enriched total CD8+ T cells. For each subset, total RNA was extracted using an RNeasy Mini Kit from duplicate vials of some 150,000 sorted CD8+ T cells. The PBMCs were used fresh or after being cryopreserved in fetal bovine serum with 10% DMSO. Fluorescence-activated cell sorting on a FACSAria III was used to sort CD8+ T cell subsets to purity. The germline V gene (reference sequence) specifies LNHDA as CDR1 and SQIVND as CDR2. From the cysteine up to the phenylalanine, the CDR3 has a length of 13 residues. No DNA sequence was recorded.

The instrument given in TCRdb is NextSeq 550. A Human TCR Profiling Kit was used to prepare UMI-labeled 5' RACE TCRbeta libraries. Every TCRbeta library was prepared in parallel with an identical number of PCR cycles. In the authors' own workflow: Between roughly 3,000 and 18,000 functional CDR3beta clonotypes were contained in each TCRbeta library. MIGEC 1.2.9 was used for UMI extraction and consensus assembly, with a minimum of three reads required per UMI. MiXCR 3.0.3 was used to extract the in-frame CDR3beta repertoires. Each sample was downsampled to 42,000 randomly selected UMIs before diversity metrics were computed in VDJtools 1.2.1. Repertoire overlap metrics D, R and F2 were calculated in VDJtools for the top 3,000 clones of each sample pair. TCRdb reprocessed the reads and assigns one entry to each CDR3 protein sequence, leaving out DNA. TCRdb's processing, not the authors', yielded these V and J calls. The sample table on file contains fewer than 11,000 distinct CDR3 sequences. The ten largest clones take up over 15% of the sample.

The data were taken from a study of human CD8 memory T cell subsets (dated by TCRdb to the early 2020s). Study-level background: TCRbeta repertoires of stem-like (TSTEM), progenitor exhausted-like (TPEX) and effector memory CD8+ T cell subsets were compared to assess their clonal relationships. Over 5 donors each provided TSTEM, TPEX and effector memory subsets, from which TCRbeta repertoires were obtained. Overall results and qualifications from the work: Normalized Shannon-Wiener diversity was similarly high in the TSTEM and TPEX subsets, while the effector memory subsets were comparatively less diverse. Only TCRbeta chains were sequenced, and the repertoire comparisons were based on several donors and tested using paired t-tests with Bonferroni correction. The stem-like TSTEM and TPEX subsets each shared clonotypes with effector memory cells, but the TSTEM and TPEX repertoires had minimal overlap with each other, suggesting distinct antigen spectra. Based on Chao1 estimates, TSTEM subsets appeared to have greater repertoire diversity than TPEX subsets, which could potentially reflect a broader range of specificities.

The sequence links TRBV19 to TRBJ2-1; TCRdb's D gene call, TRBD2, goes unchecked for lack of DNA. Sequencing was done on a sample of CD8+ T cells from PBMCs. This TCR derives from a human donor in good health. CDR3 reads: CASTGGVIDEQFF. The CDR3, completed at both ends by the reference TRBV19 and TRBJ2-1 genes, gives the full variable domain DGGITQSPKYLFRKEGQNVTLSCEQNLNHDAMYWYRQDPGQGLRLIYYSQIVNDFQKGDIAEGYSVSREKKESFPLTVTSAQKNPTAFYLCASTGGVIDEQFFGPGTRLTVL.